Below, 19 T cell receptor beta chains from the same sample are listed, as sequenced in a study of Graves' ophthalmopathy and Graves' hyperthyroidism. Transcripts of RNA were the source for amplifying TCR beta CDR3 regions. RT-PCR was first run with HTBI primers, then multiplex PCR in a second round. TCRdb re-derived calls from the multiplex PCR reads in MiXCR, one entry per CDR3 protein. Among under 250,000 distinct CDR3 sequences listed, 20% to 25% were seen once. Source material: peripheral blood. The origin of the receptors is a woman in her forties or fifties with Graves' ophthalmopathy.

This clonotype was observed at least ten times. The chain joins TRBV2 to TRBJ2-3, with TRBD2 identical over 8 bases. The CDR3 spans 14 residues. CDR1 and CDR2 (germline): SNHLY, FYNNEI. The V segment lost 4 bases and the J segment 7 bases; nucleotides outside the gene matches: 7. Here the CDR3 DNA reads TGTGCCAGCAGTGGATTTAGCGGGACCTATACGCAGTATTTT. As protein: CASSGFSGTYTQYF.

This clonotype showed up many times. For the CDR3, the DNA is TGCGCCAGCAGCTTCGGGACTAGAAGATTAGAGACCCAGTACTTC. Its protein product is CASSFGTRRLETQYF. The chain links TRBV5-1 to TRBJ2-5, with 8 bases identical to TRBD2. The CDR3 runs 15 residues. From germline, CDR1 is SGHRS and CDR2 YFSETQ. V dropped 2 bases and J dropped 4; count of bases not matched to a gene: 7.

This clonotype occurred many times. The J gene is TRBJ1-5, the V gene TRBV6-5; TRBD1 matches at 7 bases. Unmatched junction bases numbered 26, after V lost 1 base and J lost 5 bases. The CDR3 totals 22 residues. CDR1 and CDR2 from the germline V gene are MNHEY and SVGAGI. CDR3 in amino acids: CASSYYRDRDSHSLASDQPQHF. The CDR3 DNA reads as TGTGCCAGCAGTTACTATCGGGACCGGGACAGCCATTCTTTAGCCTCGGATCAGCCCCAGCATTTT.

This sequence joins TRBV20-1 and TRBJ1-1; D uncertain. Per the germline V gene, CDR1 is DFQATT and CDR2 is SNEGSKA (reference sequence). The CDR3 is 14 residues long. The CDR3 nucleotides read TGCAGGGGGAGCTCTTTGATCATGAACACTGAAGCTTTCTTT. This sequence encodes CRGSSLIMNTEAFF.

This clonotype was seen many times. The rearrangement uses TRBV14 and TRBJ2-7, with TRBD1 matching 8 bases. The J segment lost 3 bases and the V segment lost 1 base, leaving 5 bases of the junction unmatched. This CDR3 has 15 amino acids. The germline V gene has CDR1 SGHDN and CDR2 FVKESK. CDR3 residues: CASSQGFDRGYEQYF. In DNA form, the CDR3 reads TGTGCCAGCAGCCAAGGATTCGACAGGGGCTACGAGCAGTACTTC.

This clonotype came up many times. This chain links TRBV28 with TRBJ2-2, with D hard to call. The CDR3 is 14 residues long. V lost 5 bases and J lost 4, with 11 bases in between. CDR1 is MDHEN and CDR2 is SYDVKM in the germline V gene. CDR3 nucleotide sequence: TGTGCCAGCAGTGAAACGGGCTTCACCGGGGAGCTGTTTTTT. This gives the protein CASSETGFTGELFF.

This clonotype was seen repeatedly, ten times or more. This rearrangement joins TRBV27 to TRBJ2-7; D is undetermined. Trimming took 5 bases from V and 2 from J, leaving 13 bases between them. The CDR3 is 14 residues long. Germline CDR1 is MNHEY and CDR2 is SMNVEV (reference sequence). The CDR3 DNA reads as TGTGCCAGCAGTATCAGTCGAGTAACCTACGAGCAGTACTTC. This sequence encodes CASSISRVTYEQYF.

The V and J genes are TRBV12-3 or TRBV12-4 and TRBJ2-7; a possible D gene is TRBD2 (5 bases). Trimming took 3 bases from V and 3 from J, leaving 15 bases between them. The CDR3 sequence is 15 residues long. CDR3 sequence reads: CASSFGVGLLYEQYF. The CDR3 coding sequence is TGTGCCAGCAGTTTCGGGGTAGGGCTTCTCTACGAGCAGTACTTC.

The sample holds many counts of this clonotype. The CDR3 protein is CASSLLRGQETQYF. The CDR3, as DNA: TGCGCCAGCAGCTTGCTCAGGGGCCAAGAGACCCAGTACTTC. This chain links TRBV5-1 with TRBJ2-5; the D gene is possibly TRBD1 (6 bases). V was clipped by 1 base and J by 1 base, with 8 bases between them. This CDR3 contains 14 residues. Germline V gene sequence: CDR1 SGHRS, CDR2 YFSETQ.

The table lists this clonotype with a few counts. This rearrangement joins TRBV7-9 to TRBJ2-2, with no clear D. The ends were cut back, 2 bases at V and 5 bases at J, with 9 bases in the middle. The CDR3 extends over 14 amino acids. CDR1 and CDR2 from the germline V gene are SEHNR and FQNEAQ (reference sequence). The CDR3 is CASSLYSPTGELFF. The DNA for the CDR3 is TGTGCCAGCAGCTTATACAGTCCGACCGGGGAGCTGTTTTTT.

This clonotype was observed a handful of times. The chain joins TRBV19 to TRBJ2-7, with TRBD2 as a possible D gene (5 bases). CDR1 is LNHDA and CDR2 is SQIVND in the germline V gene (reference sequence). This CDR3 is 15 amino acids long. V was pared by 4 bases and J by 7 bases, with 20 bases between. The chain's CDR3 is CASSTLAGQELEQYF. The DNA for the CDR3 is TGTGCCAGTAGTACCCTGGCGGGTCAGGAACTTGAGCAGTACTTC.

This clonotype came up a few times. This chain joins TRBV30 and TRBJ2-7, with 10 nucleotides matching TRBD2. The CDR3 covers 15 residues. Germline CDR1 is GTSNPN and CDR2 is SVGIG (reference sequence). V lost 0 bases and J lost 6; bases outside the gene matches: 8. For the CDR3, the DNA is TGTGCCTGGAGTGTGCAGAGCGGGAGGGGGGTCGAGCAGTACTTC. Amino acids: CAWSVQSGRGVEQYF.

The sample holds many counts of this clonotype. The chain couples TRBV27 to TRBJ2-2; 8 nucleotides agree with TRBD1. J was trimmed by 4 bases and V by 5 bases; bases with no gene match: 9. CDR3 size: 16 residues. CDR1 and CDR2 (germline): MNHEY, SMNVEV (reference sequence). In DNA, the CDR3 is TGTGCCAGCAGTCCATGGGCACAGGGGGTCACCGGGGAGCTGTTTTTT. This sequence encodes CASSPWAQGVTGELFF.

This clonotype was found once. The chain joins TRBV11-2 to TRBJ1-2; D gene uncertain. V gave up 1 base and J gave up 3 bases, with 12 bases separating them. Germline CDR1 reads SGHAT; CDR2 reads FQNNGV. CDR3 length: 15 residues. DNA of the CDR3: TGTGCCAGCAGCTTAGTAGCGGGGATCTACTATGGCTACACCTTC. This codes for CASSLVAGIYYGYTF.

This clonotype occurred many times. The chain carries TRBV13 and TRBJ2-5; possible D gene TRBD1, 6 bases. The CDR3 runs 15 residues. Germline values: CDR1 PRHDT, CDR2 FYEKMQ (reference sequence). The V end lost 5 bases, the J end lost 2 bases, and 15 bases lay between the germline ends. The CDR3 coding sequence is TGTGCCAGCAGCCAGAAACTACAGGGACAAGAGACCCAGTACTTC. Amino acid sequence: CASSQKLQGQETQYF.

This clonotype was seen many times. The chain couples TRBV28 to TRBJ2-5, with a weak D call TRBD1 (5 bases). CDR3 size: 13 residues. Trimming pared 3 bases from V and 10 bases from J, leaving 15 bases between. CDR1 is MDHEN, CDR2 SYDVKM, per germline. The CDR3 here is CASSLSIPRDQYF. The CDR3, as DNA: TGTGCCAGCAGTTTGAGTATCCCCAGGGACCAGTACTTC.

In this sample, this clonotype turned up many times. The rearrangement uses TRBV6-1 and TRBJ1-2; the D is unclear. CDR3 length: 13 residues. Germline CDR1 and CDR2: MNHNS and SASEGT. The V gene lost 0 bases and the J gene lost 5 bases, with 7 bases spanning the gap. This chain's CDR3 is CASSEAEGYGYTF. The CDR3 coding sequence is TGTGCCAGCAGTGAAGCGGAGGGATATGGCTACACCTTC.

This clonotype has at least ten counts. The V and J genes are TRBV13 and TRBJ2-5, with D possibly TRBD1 on 6 matching bases. CDR1 is PRHDT and CDR2 is FYEKMQ in the germline V gene (reference sequence). The CDR3 extends over 16 amino acids. The V and J ends lost 3 bases and 4 bases respectively, with 18 bases between them. The CDR3 nucleotides are TGTGCCAGCAGCTTGTCGGATATAGGGGGACGAGAGACCCAGTACTTC. Translation: CASSLSDIGGRETQYF.

This clonotype was counted many times. This rearrangement joins TRBV7-9 to TRBJ1-1; D remains ambiguous. Trimming stripped 5 bases from V and 0 bases from J, with 7 bases between. The CDR3 runs 13 residues. The germline gives CDR1 SEHNR, CDR2 FQNEAQ (reference sequence). CDR3 nucleotides: TGTGCCAGCAGCCGGTCCATGAACACTGAAGCTTTCTTT. Encoded protein: CASSRSMNTEAFF.